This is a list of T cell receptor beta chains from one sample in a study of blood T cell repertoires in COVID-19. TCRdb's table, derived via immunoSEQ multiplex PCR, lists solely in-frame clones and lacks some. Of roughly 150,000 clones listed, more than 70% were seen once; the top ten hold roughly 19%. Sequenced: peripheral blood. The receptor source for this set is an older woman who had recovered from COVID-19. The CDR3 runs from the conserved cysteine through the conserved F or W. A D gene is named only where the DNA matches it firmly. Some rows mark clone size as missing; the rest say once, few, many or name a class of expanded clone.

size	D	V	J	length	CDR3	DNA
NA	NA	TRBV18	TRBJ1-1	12	CASSPTSREAFF	TGTGCCAGCTCCCCTACCTCACGTGAAGCTTTCTTT
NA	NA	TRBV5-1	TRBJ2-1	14	CASSLEWAGDEQFF	TGCGCCAGCAGCTTGGAGTGGGCGGGCGATGAGCAGTTCTTC
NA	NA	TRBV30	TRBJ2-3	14	CAWSVGGSTDTQYF	TGTGCCTGGAGTGTTGGCGGGAGCACAGATACGCAGTATTTT
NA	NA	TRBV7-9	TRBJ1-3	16	CASSPRSVARWNTIYF	TGTGCCAGCAGCCCACGTTCGGTCGCCCGCTGGAACACCATATATTTT
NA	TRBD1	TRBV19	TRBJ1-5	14	CASSIRQGRQPQHF	TGTGCCAGTAGTATCCGACAGGGAAGGCAGCCCCAGCATTTT
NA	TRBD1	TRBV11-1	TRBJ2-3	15	CASSSHDRAGGTQYF	TGTGCCAGCAGCTCCCACGACAGGGCTGGAGGTACGCAGTATTTT
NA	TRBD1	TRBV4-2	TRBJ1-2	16	CASSQVGRGSNYGYTF	TGTGCCAGCAGCCAAGTGGGCAGGGGGTCTAACTATGGCTACACCTTC
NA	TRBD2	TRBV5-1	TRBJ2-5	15	CASSQADPGGETQYF	TGCGCCAGCAGCCAGGCGGACCCGGGGGGGGAGACCCAGTACTTC
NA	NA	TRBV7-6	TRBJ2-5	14	CASSLRQWSETQYF	TGTGCCAGCAGCTTACGACAGTGGTCAGAGACCCAGTACTTC
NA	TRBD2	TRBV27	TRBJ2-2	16	CASSLWGRGGPGELFF	TGTGCCAGCAGTTTATGGGGCCGGGGGGGGCCCGGGGAGCTGTTTTTT
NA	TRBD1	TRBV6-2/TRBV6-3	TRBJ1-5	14	CASSYDRANQPQHF	TGTGCCAGCAGTTACGACAGGGCCAATCAGCCCCAGCATTTT
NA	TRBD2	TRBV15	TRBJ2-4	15	CATSPGGAAKNIQYF	TGTGCCACCTCCCCCGGGGGGGCGGCCAAAAACATTCAGTACTTC
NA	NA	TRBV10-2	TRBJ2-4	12	CASSGPTRLWYF	TGCGCCAGCAGTGGGCCCACTAGACTTTGGTACTTC
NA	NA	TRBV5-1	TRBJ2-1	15	CASSPDPRGHNEQFF	TGCGCCAGCAGCCCGGACCCCAGGGGTCACAATGAGCAGTTCTTC
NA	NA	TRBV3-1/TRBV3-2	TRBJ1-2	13	CASSQGGGYGYTF	TGTGCCAGCAGCCAAGGAGGGGGTTATGGCTACACCTTC
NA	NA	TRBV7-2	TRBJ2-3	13	CASSSRSGDTQYF	TGTGCCAGCAGCTCTCGGAGTGGAGATACGCAGTATTTT
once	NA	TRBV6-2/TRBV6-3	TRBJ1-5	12	CASSSGGQPQHF	TGTGCCAGCAGTTCCGGGGGGCAGCCCCAGCATTTT
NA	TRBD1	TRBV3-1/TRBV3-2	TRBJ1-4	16	CASSQDRGTGYEKLFF	TGTGCCAGCAGCCAAGATCGAGGGACAGGGTATGAAAAACTGTTTTTT
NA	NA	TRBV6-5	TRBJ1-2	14	CASSYSYRAYGYTF	TGTGCCAGCAGTTACTCCTACAGGGCCTATGGCTACACCTTC
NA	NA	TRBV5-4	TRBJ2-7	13	CASSLGRTYEQYF	TGTGCCAGCAGCTTGGGCAGGACCTACGAGCAGTACTTC
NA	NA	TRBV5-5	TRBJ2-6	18	CASSLGWRGSSGANVLTF	TGTGCCAGCAGCTTGGGGTGGAGGGGATCCTCTGGGGCCAACGTCCTGACTTTC
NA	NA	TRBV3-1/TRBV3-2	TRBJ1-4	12	CASSQPQEKLFF	TGTGCCAGCAGCCAACCGCAGGAAAAACTGTTTTTT
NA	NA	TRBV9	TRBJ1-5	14	CASSVGGQREPQHF	TGTGCCAGCAGCGTAGGGGGCCAGCGGGAGCCCCAGCATTTT
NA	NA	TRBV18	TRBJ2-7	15	CASSPTVDRSYEQYF	TGTGCCAGCTCACCAACGGTTGATCGCTCCTACGAGCAGTACTTC